This T cell receptor beta chain was recorded in a study of long-term antiretroviral therapy in people with HIV (dated by TCRdb to between 2020 and 2023). About the full investigation: The earliest samples were collected approximately a decade before the 2015 WHO recommendation for immediate ART, a period when ART was typically delayed until CD4 counts fell. This retrospective serial study examined whether starting ART and sustained HIV suppression were associated with changes in the composition and diversity of the TRB repertoire in peripheral blood. A total of around 190 cryopreserved PBMC samples came from around 30 adults with confirmed HIV infection and were collected serially over a mean of approximately six years (range 1-12). Of the roughly 27 participants with HIV, roughly twelve were female. No cross-contamination during QIAcube processing turned up in test extractions that ran a monoclonal T-cell line alongside 30 to 40 polyclonal samples. General conclusions and limits of the study: The samples span the years 2004 to 2017, and the ART regimens used may be less effective than current regimens. The repertoire was dominated across all time points by expanded TRB clones identified before ART initiation, although this dominance was seen to fluctuate and to decrease in many PLHIV after ART. CDR3 length ranges in HIV repertoires were narrower than in controls, and network structure suggested an antigen-experienced repertoire with only a slight naive shift after ART. Limited PBMC availability meant only the TCR beta chain was sequenced, without alpha chain pairing. Inferences about post-ART repertoire changes were limited because no data were available on ART adherence, viral resistance or therapy changes. Because pre-ART samples had limited cell numbers, unsorted PBMC were profiled rather than sorted CD4+ and CD8+ T cells. Starting ART was linked to a significant rise in TRB diversity, yet even with long-term ART the diversity remained significantly lower than in transplant donor controls.

To be included, a participant needed at least one PBMC sample from before ART initiation plus at least two post-ART samples. Every participant with HIV received treatment in the United States of America. Before DNA extraction, cryopreserved samples of roughly 0.9-11 million PBMC were thawed and washed. At the time of the earliest PBMC sample, participants with HIV were aged between roughly 23 and 60 years. PBMC samples were contributed by each participant from 1-4 timepoints before ART initiation and 2-8 timepoints after ART initiation, with a median of 7 samples. For every participant, serial HIV viral load, CD4+ T-cell count, ART history and demographic data were obtained. A Qiagen kit on a QIAcube was used to extract genomic DNA from unsorted PBMC, with samples processed in batches of 12. The immunoSEQ hsTCRB v3.0 assay was used at survey level resolution for TRB variable region sequencing. The targeted TRB sequencing depth was about 40,000-50,000 T-cell genomes per sample. An Illumina MiSeq with a v3 150-cycle kit was used to sequence the pooled TRB libraries. The authors' analysis ran thus. Repertoire analysis ran in R within a reproducible Nextflow workflow covering QC, data transformation and analysis. Custom analyses were implemented in LymphoSeq2, an R package for AIRR-Seq data exploration. A handful of samples yielding fewer than 5000 total TRB sequences were excluded, leaving more than 150 analyzed HIV repertoires. Of the 180 to 200 retained HIV repertoires, 55 to 60 were collected before and around 130 after ART initiation. Repertoires were downsampled to 5000 TRB nucleotide sequences, and summary statistics were averaged over 100 downsampling iterations. Only TRB sequences with CDR3 regions of at least seven amino acids were retained for analysis. Diversity was assessed using a clonality score derived from Shannon entropy and using the Gini coefficient. In repertoire networks, the top 5000 CDR3 amino acid sequences were linked whenever an edit distance of one separated two sequences. Antigen specificity groups and MHC restriction were predicted for TRB CDR3 amino acid sequences with GLIPH2. Known CMV, EBV, HIV or tissue antigen associations were flagged by matching CDR3 amino acid sequences against VDJdb and McPAS-TCR. Pre-ART, post-ART and control groups were compared with Wilcoxon signed-rank tests and Holm-Bonferroni correction. In its TCRdb copy, this immuneACCESS table keeps in-frame sequences only and misses some clones. Where compared with another copy, unresolved V genes explain less than half of these, and the others have no known cause. V and J calls and clone size are as listed in that table; D and trimming were resolved from the DNA. This sample gives around 20,000 clones in total; 76% of them show up just once. The top ten clones comprise approximately 15% of the sample.

About this clone: Its antigen remains unidentified. Base quality data are lacking; no much larger clone is found one base away.

The junction shows trimming of 5 bases on V and 5 bases on J, plus 9 bases between the germline ends. The germline V gene yields SGHDN for CDR1 and FVKESK for CDR2. There are 12 amino acids in the CDR3, from cysteine to phenylalanine inclusive. This entry keeps only the CDR3 DNA: 36 bases, framed from base 1. The sample consisted of unsorted PBMCs, taken 0.5 years before starting antiretroviral therapy. This sequence originates from a woman aged 45-65 years with HIV. The rearranged chain carries TRBV14 and TRBJ2-5; the D assignment is uncertain and may be TRBD1 or TRBD2, with 6 bases supporting each. The nucleotides are TGTGCCAGCAGCACCGGGGGCGAGACCCAGTACTTC. It is translated as CASSTGGETQYF.